A selection of T cell receptor beta chains follows, all from one sample in a study of CD4 T cells in relation to SARS-CoV-2 and coronaviruses. Sequencing used immunoSEQ multiplex PCR; TCRdb keeps in-frame clones, though not all of them. Of approximately 50,000 clones listed, 92% are singletons. The sequenced material came from naive CD4+ T cells from PBMCs. These receptors came from an adult with COVID-19. CDR3s include the opening cysteine and the closing phenylalanine or tryptophan. A D gene is named only where the DNA matches it firmly. The size entry is marked missing in some rows and otherwise reads once, few, many or a size class.

J gene: TRBJ2-1
V gene: TRBV30
clone size: NA
D gene: NA
CDR3 length: 14
CDR3 protein: CAWSVKGLGDEQFF
CDR3 DNA: TGTGCCTGGAGTGTAAAGGGCCTGGGGGATGAGCAGTTCTTC

J gene: TRBJ1-1
V gene: TRBV18
clone size: few
D gene: TRBD1
CDR3 length: 16
CDR3 protein: CASSPQGASVGTEAFF
CDR3 DNA: TGTGCCAGCTCACCACAGGGGGCGAGCGTGGGCACTGAAGCTTTCTTT

J gene: TRBJ2-5
V gene: TRBV19
clone size: NA
D gene: NA
CDR3 length: 15
CDR3 protein: CASSSVGRVPETQYF
CDR3 DNA: TGTGCCAGTAGCTCGGTAGGAAGAGTGCCAGAGACCCAGTACTTC

J gene: TRBJ2-1
V gene: TRBV18
clone size: once
D gene: TRBD2
CDR3 length: 17
CDR3 protein: CASSLYGGTSGRIEQFF
CDR3 DNA: TGTGCCAGCTCACTTTACGGTGGGACTAGCGGGAGGATTGAGCAGTTCTTC

J gene: TRBJ2-1
V gene: TRBV5-6
clone size: NA
D gene: TRBD2
CDR3 length: 15
CDR3 protein: CASSLDLASGTEQFF
CDR3 DNA: TGTGCCAGCAGCTTGGATTTGGCTAGCGGGACTGAGCAGTTCTTC

J gene: TRBJ2-3
V gene: TRBV6-6
clone size: NA
D gene: TRBD2
CDR3 length: 17
CDR3 protein: CASSRGTSGIRADTQYF
CDR3 DNA: TGTGCCAGCAGTCGGGGGACTAGCGGGATTCGGGCAGATACGCAGTATTTT

J gene: TRBJ2-2
V gene: TRBV18
clone size: once
D gene: NA
CDR3 length: 15
CDR3 protein: CASSLNLRNTGELFF
CDR3 DNA: TGTGCCAGCTCACTTAACTTAAGGAACACCGGGGAGCTGTTTTTT

J gene: TRBJ2-7
V gene: TRBV7-2
clone size: NA
D gene: TRBD2
CDR3 length: 16
CDR3 protein: CASSLGRAGGPYEQYF
CDR3 DNA: TGTGCCAGCAGCTTAGGGCGAGCGGGAGGGCCCTACGAGCAGTACTTC

J gene: TRBJ1-4
V gene: TRBV7-2
clone size: NA
D gene: NA
CDR3 length: 17
CDR3 protein: CASSPYFAGTNKEKLFF
CDR3 DNA: TGTGCCAGCAGCCCCTATTTCGCCGGGACGAATAAGGAAAAACTGTTTTTT

J gene: TRBJ2-6
V gene: TRBV11-2
clone size: few
D gene: NA
CDR3 length: 16
CDR3 protein: CASPSKGGLGANVLTF
CDR3 DNA: TGTGCCAGCCCCTCTAAAGGGGGGCTTGGGGCCAACGTCCTGACTTTC

J gene: TRBJ2-7
V gene: TRBV5-1
clone size: NA
D gene: TRBD2
CDR3 length: 14
CDR3 protein: CASSLTSGTYEQYF
CDR3 DNA: TGCGCCAGCAGCTTGACTAGCGGGACCTACGAGCAGTACTTC

J gene: TRBJ2-3
V gene: TRBV6-5
clone size: NA
D gene: NA
CDR3 length: 13
CDR3 protein: CASRPGPADTQYF
CDR3 DNA: TGTGCCAGCAGGCCAGGGCCGGCAGATACGCAGTATTTT

J gene: TRBJ1-1
V gene: TRBV3-1/TRBV3-2
clone size: NA
D gene: NA
CDR3 length: 14
CDR3 protein: CASSQIGGNTEAFF
CDR3 DNA: TGTGCCAGCAGCCAAATTGGGGGAAACACTGAAGCTTTCTTT

J gene: TRBJ1-1
V gene: TRBV2
clone size: NA
D gene: TRBD1
CDR3 length: 14
CDR3 protein: CASRSRGPGTEAFF
CDR3 DNA: TGTGCCAGCAGGAGCAGGGGGCCGGGTACTGAAGCTTTCTTT

J gene: TRBJ2-5
V gene: TRBV9
clone size: few
D gene: TRBD2
CDR3 length: 16
CDR3 protein: CASSVGAGGLGETQYF
CDR3 DNA: TGTGCCAGCAGCGTAGGGGCGGGAGGGCTCGGAGAGACCCAGTACTTC

J gene: TRBJ1-3
V gene: TRBV30
clone size: NA
D gene: NA
CDR3 length: 14
CDR3 protein: CAWSSGSSGNTIYF
CDR3 DNA: TGTGCCTGGAGTTCGGGAAGCTCTGGAAACACCATATATTTT